The source of this T cell receptor beta chain is a study of follicular helper T cells after annual influenza vaccination. Study-wide background: Across the 2013-2014, 2014-2015 and 2015-2016 vaccination seasons, some subjects were resampled. Study-wide results and limits: For non-cTfh compartments, undersampling could not be ruled out. Each annual vaccination recalled recurring oligoclonal ICOS+CD38+ cTfh clonotypes. Day 7 ICOS+CD38+ clones were most often found later in ICOS-CD38- cTfh cells.

The sample's time point: 2014-2015 season, pre-vaccination. The CDR3 runs 12 residues. Trimming pared 4 bases from V and 10 bases from J, leaving 14 bases between. Germline lookup yields CDR1 SGHDT and CDR2 YYEEEE. The repertoire was sequenced with immunoSEQ multiplex PCR; TCRdb's copy has only in-frame clones and lacks some. This table holds under 15,000 clones, roughly 78% found once. Details on this clone: Its specificity is unknown.

The source of this sequence is an adult who received the influenza vaccine. Sequenced here: CXCR5- memory CD4+ T cells sorted from blood, sampled on the day of influenza vaccination. This sequence joins TRBV5-6 and TRBJ1-1, with D possibly TRBD1 on 6 matching bases. CDR3 in DNA: TGTGCCAGCAGCGTTACAGGGAGGGGAGCTTTCTTT. Translation gives CASSVTGRGAFF.